Listed here is a single TCR beta chain. Its target is unknown. The V end was cut by 4 bases, the J end by 3 bases, with 6 bases between. CDR3 length: 11 residues. CDR1 SQVTM and CDR2 ANQGSEA come from the germline V gene. This sample is drawn from a study of T-cell memory formation after mild COVID-19. Findings and limits, study-wide: Clones shrinking between day 15 and 85 showed a balanced CD4/CD8 split, and those that grew later tilted toward CD4+. The study detected some responding clones in pre-infection memory, suggesting cross-reactive memory joined.

TCRdb used MiXCR to reprocess the 5' RACE reads, holding one entry per CDR3 protein. The repertoire holds 90,000 to 120,000 distinct CDR3 sequences, with roughly a sixth as singletons. This receptor was taken from a man between 18 and 35 years old who had mild COVID-19 (a few samples of this study predate the infection). Cell type and time point are not known. The sequenced sample was PBMCs or a T cell subset sorted from them (not recorded which). This rearrangement joins TRBV29-1 to TRBJ2-5, with a weak D call TRBD2 (6 bases). CDR3: CSVGGEETQYF. The DNA of the CDR3 is TGCAGCGTTGGCGGGGAAGAGACCCAGTACTTC.